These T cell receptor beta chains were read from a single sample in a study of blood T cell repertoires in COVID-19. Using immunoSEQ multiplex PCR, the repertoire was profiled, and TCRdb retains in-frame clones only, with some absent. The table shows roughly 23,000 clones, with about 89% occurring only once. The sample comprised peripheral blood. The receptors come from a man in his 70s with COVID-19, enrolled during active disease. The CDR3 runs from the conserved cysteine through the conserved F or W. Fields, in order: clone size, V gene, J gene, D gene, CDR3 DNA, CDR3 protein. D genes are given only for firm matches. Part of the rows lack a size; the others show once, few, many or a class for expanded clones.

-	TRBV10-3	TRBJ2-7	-	TGTGCCACCCTTGACTCGGTGTACGAGCAGTACTTC	CATLDSVYEQYF
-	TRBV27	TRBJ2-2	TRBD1	TGTGCCAGCAGGGCACAGGGGATGGTGTCCGGGGAGCTGTTTTTT	CASRAQGMVSGELFF
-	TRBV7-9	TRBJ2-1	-	TGTGCCAGCAGCTTAGCGCATGGAGGGCTCGGTGAGCAGTTCTTC	CASSLAHGGLGEQFF
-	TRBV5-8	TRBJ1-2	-	TGTGCCAGCAGCCAATACTATGGCTACACCTTC	CASSQYYGYTF
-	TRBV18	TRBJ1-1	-	TGTGCCAGCTCAGCCAAGGAACCAGGGGAGGCTTTCTTT	CASSAKEPGEAFF
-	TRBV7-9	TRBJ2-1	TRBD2	TGTGCCAGCAGCTTCCTAGCGGATTCTTACAATGAGCAGTTCTTC	CASSFLADSYNEQFF
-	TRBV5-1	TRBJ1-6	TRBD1	TGCGCCAGCAGCTTGGCCTTCGGACAGGGAGATTCACCCCTCCACTTT	CASSLAFGQGDSPLHF
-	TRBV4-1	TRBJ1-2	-	TGCGCCAGCAGCCAAGCAGGGGTAAATGGCTACACCTTC	CASSQAGVNGYTF
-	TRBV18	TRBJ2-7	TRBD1	TGTGCCAGCTCACCCTCTCGTTCAGGTACAGGGGGCAGCTACGAGCAGTACTTC	CASSPSRSGTGGSYEQYF
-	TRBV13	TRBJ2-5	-	TGTGCCAGCAGCTTCAGGGGAGAGACCCAGTACTTC	CASSFRGETQYF
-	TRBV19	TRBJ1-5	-	TGTGCCAGTAAAGGGGTTGCGAGCGCGCCCCAGCATTTT	CASKGVASAPQHF
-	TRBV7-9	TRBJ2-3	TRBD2	TGTGCCAGCAGCTTGGTTGGCGGGAGGGGGACAGATACGCAGTATTTT	CASSLVGGRGTDTQYF
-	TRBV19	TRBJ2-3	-	TGTGCCAGTAGTATAGTTGGACGGGACACAGATACGCAGTATTTT	CASSIVGRDTDTQYF
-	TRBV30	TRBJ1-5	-	TGTGCCTGGAGTGGGGCAGGGGCCAATCAGCCCCAGCATTTT	CAWSGAGANQPQHF
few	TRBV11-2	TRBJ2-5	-	TGTGCCAGCAGCTCAGTCTTCCCGTCTAGCTCCGAGACCCAGTACTTC	CASSSVFPSSSETQYF
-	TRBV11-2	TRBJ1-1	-	TGTGCCAGCAGCTTAGGGCCTCTAGGTGAAGCTTTCTTT	CASSLGPLGEAFF
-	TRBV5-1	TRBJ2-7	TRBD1	TGCGCCAGCAGCGCCCCGGGACAGGGAAAAGACGAGCAGTACTTC	CASSAPGQGKDEQYF
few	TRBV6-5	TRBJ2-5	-	TGTGCCAGCAGGCTAGCAGGAAAGACCCAGTACTTC	CASRLAGKTQYF
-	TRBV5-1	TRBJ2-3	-	TGCGCCAGCAGCCACTTCCCTAGCTCGTACACAGATACGCAGTATTTT	CASSHFPSSYTDTQYF
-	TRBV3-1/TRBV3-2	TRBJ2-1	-	TGTGCCAGCAAAAGAAGTCGACATCGAGACTACAATGAGCAGTTCTTC	CASKRSRHRDYNEQFF
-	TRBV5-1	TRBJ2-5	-	TGCGCCAGCAGCTTGGAGGGGATTCAAGAGACCCAGTACTTC	CASSLEGIQETQYF
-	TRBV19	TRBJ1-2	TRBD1	TGTGCCAGTAGTATAGCAGGGGGCGGCTATGGCTACACCTTC	CASSIAGGGYGYTF
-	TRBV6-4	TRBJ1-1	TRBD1	TGTGCCAGCAGTGAAACAGGGGCCGACGAAGCTTTCTTT	CASSETGADEAFF